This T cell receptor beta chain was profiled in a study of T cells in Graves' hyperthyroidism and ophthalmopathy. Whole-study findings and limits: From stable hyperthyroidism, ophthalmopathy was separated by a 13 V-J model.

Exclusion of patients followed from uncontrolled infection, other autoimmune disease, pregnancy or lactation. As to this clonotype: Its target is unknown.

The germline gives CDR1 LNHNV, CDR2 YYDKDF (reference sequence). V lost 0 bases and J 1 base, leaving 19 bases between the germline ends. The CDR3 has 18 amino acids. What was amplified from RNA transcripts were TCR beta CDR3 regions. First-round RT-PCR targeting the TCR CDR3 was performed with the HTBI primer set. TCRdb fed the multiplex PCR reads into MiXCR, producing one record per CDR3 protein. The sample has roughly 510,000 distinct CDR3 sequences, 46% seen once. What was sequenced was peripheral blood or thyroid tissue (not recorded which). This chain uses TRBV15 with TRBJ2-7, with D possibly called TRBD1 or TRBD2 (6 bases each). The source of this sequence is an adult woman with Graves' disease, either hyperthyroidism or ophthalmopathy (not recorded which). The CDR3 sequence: CATSRDLSRGDASYEQYF. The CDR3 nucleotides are TGTGCCACCAGCAGAGATCTAAGTAGGGGGGATGCGTCCTACGAGCAGTACTTC.